Below are 5 T cell receptor beta chains sequenced from a single sample in a study of molecular identifiers for immune sequencing clone quantification. One entry per CDR3 protein, called by TCRdb with MiXCR from the PCR reads. The table lists about 630,000 distinct CDR3 sequences, roughly 27% of them singletons. Sequencing used naive CD8+ T cells from blood, with Jurkat cell RNA spiked in. The subset: FACS-sorted CD8+CD4-CCR7+CD45RA+ naive T cells. The receptors derive from a human donor in good health. Some libraries in this study had Jurkat cell RNA spiked in.

Of note for this clonotype: A much larger clone differs from this one at a single base, so this may be a read error. The rearrangement uses TRBV4-1 and TRBJ2-3; D ambiguous. Looked up from germline, CDR1 is MGHRA and CDR2 is YSYEKL. CDR3 length equals 13 residues. CDR3 DNA sequence: TGCGCCGGCAGCCGATTAGTCCTCGATACGCAGTATTTT. It codes for CAGSRLVLDTQYF.

Note on this clonotype: This may be a read error, as it is one base from a much larger clone. The chain uses TRBV19 and TRBJ2-7; either TRBD1 or TRBD2 may supply D (5 bases each). This CDR3 comprises 13 residues. Germline CDR1 and CDR2: LNHDA and SQIVND (reference sequence). The CDR3 sequence: CASSAGASYEPYF. CDR3 DNA sequence: TGTGCCAGTAGTGCCGGGGCCTCCTACGAGCCGTACTTC.

A word on this clonotype: A read error may explain this, as a much larger clone is one base away. The V and J genes are TRBV28 and TRBJ1-3; D uncertain. From germline, CDR1 is MDHEN and CDR2 SYDVKM. The CDR3 length is 19 residues. CDR3 in DNA: TGTGCCAGCGGTTTAATATATCGACTAGCCGATCACTCTGGAAACACCATATATTTT. Translated: CASGLIYRLADHSGNTIYF.

The table lists this clonotype with many counts. This chain joins TRBV7-9 and TRBJ1-5, with 8 bases matching TRBD1. The length of the CDR3 is 15 residues. V was clipped by 5 bases and J by 8 bases; unmatched bases: 11. CDR1 and CDR2 from the germline V gene are SEHNR and FQNEAQ (reference sequence). CDR3 sequence: CASSNGDRPVEPQHF. The CDR3 DNA sequence: TGTGCCAGCAGCAACGGGGACAGGCCGGTTGAGCCCCAGCATTTT.

Turning to this clonotype: Its ends do not fully match the called genes, so a read error is possible. This rearrangement joins TRBV4-1 to TRBJ2-2, with a tentative D call TRBD2 (5 bases). The CDR3 spans 14 residues. Germline V gene data show CDR1 as MGHRA and CDR2 as YSYEKL. CDR3 sequence: CASSQVQNTGKLFF. CDR3 in DNA: TGCGCCAGCAGCCAAGTACAAAACACCGGGAAGCTGTTTTTT.